Presented here are 19 T cell receptor beta chains from one specimen sequenced in a study of blood T cell repertoires in COVID-19. The method was immunoSEQ multiplex PCR; TCRdb's version includes in-frame clones alone and lacks a portion of them. Among some 300,000 clones, about 87% were seen once, and the ten largest hold 6.9%. The material sequenced was peripheral blood. These TCRs come from a woman in her twenties or thirties who had recovered from COVID-19.

This clone was counted once. The chain has TRBV5-6 and TRBJ2-2; D is ambiguous. The ends were cut back, 7 bases at V and 0 bases at J, with 7 bases in the middle. CDR1 and CDR2 from the germline V gene are SGHDT and YYEEEE. The CDR3 runs to 13 residues. This CDR3 reads CASLYANTGELFF. The CDR3 nucleotides are TGTGCCAGCCTCTACGCGAACACCGGGGAGCTGTTTTTT.

V gene TRBV30 combines with J gene TRBJ1-4; TRBD1 aligns across 8 bases. Trimming at V came to 0 bases and at J to 0 bases, leaving 6 bases not matched to a gene. CDR1 and CDR2 from the germline V gene are GTSNPN and SVGIG (reference sequence). CDR3 length: 17 residues. The CDR3 nucleotides read TGTGCCTGGAGTGTGGACAGGGAGTTCCCAACTAATGAAAAACTGTTTTTT. It encodes CAWSVDREFPTNEKLFF.

The chain links TRBV21-1 to TRBJ1-1; the D call of TRBD1 is as the table states it, not checked on the DNA. TRBV21-1 is flagged as a pseudogene. The length of the CDR3 is 15 residues. The CDR3 loop is CASSTSGTENTEAFF. CDR3 in DNA: TGTGCCAGCAGCACCTCCGGGACAGAGAACACTGAAGCTTTCTTT.

This sequence joins TRBV7-2 and TRBJ2-2; 7 bases are shared with TRBD1. The junction had 6 bases not matched to a gene; V was cut back by 6 bases and J by 2 bases. The CDR3 sequence is 15 residues long. Per germline, CDR1 SGHTA and CDR2 FQGNSA. Here the CDR3 DNA reads TGTGCCAGCAGACCAGACAGGGCTAACACCGGGGAGCTGTTTTTT. Amino acids: CASRPDRANTGELFF.

The rearrangement joins TRBV28 to TRBJ1-2; a possible D gene is TRBD1 (6 bases). Trimming pared 6 bases from V and 8 bases from J, leaving 16 bases between. Per the germline V gene, CDR1 is MDHEN and CDR2 is SYDVKM. The CDR3 sequence is 13 residues long. CDR3 bases: TGTGCCAGCAGCCGTCGGGGGGCCGGAGGCTACACCTTC. This codes for CASSRRGAGGYTF.

The chain couples TRBV5-1 to TRBJ1-3; weak D call: TRBD1 (5 bases). CDR3 length: 14 amino acids. Germline loops: CDR1 SGHRS, CDR2 YFSETQ. Trimming took 4 bases from V and 1 from J, leaving 9 bases between them. The chain's CDR3 is CASSHQGSGNTIYF. The CDR3 DNA follows: TGCGCCAGCAGCCATCAGGGATCTGGAAACACCATATATTTT.

The chain has TRBV11-3 and TRBJ2-3, with 7 positions matching TRBD1. This CDR3 spans 15 amino acids. Per germline, CDR1 SGHNT and CDR2 YENEEA. Trimming removed 4 bases from V and 4 bases from J; junction bases left unmatched: 8. The CDR3 reads CASSSGTEGADTQYF. In nucleotides, the CDR3 is TGTGCCAGCAGCTCAGGGACAGAGGGCGCAGATACGCAGTATTTT.

This clone was seen just once. The chain combines TRBV6-2 or TRBV6-3 with TRBJ2-7; D is undetermined. The CDR3 sequence is 14 residues long. The germline V and J ends were trimmed by 0 bases and 3 bases, with 9 bases remaining between them. Germline assignment: CDR1 MNHEY and CDR2 SVGEGT. CDR3 DNA: TGTGCCAGCAGTTACTCGATTTACAGCTACGAGCAGTACTTC. Amino acid sequence: CASSYSIYSYEQYF.

The chain employs TRBV25-1 and TRBJ1-2; weak D call: TRBD1 (6 bases). This CDR3 has 15 amino acids. V gave up 1 base and J gave up 8 bases, with 17 bases separating them. CDR1 is MGHDK and CDR2 is SYGVNS in the germline V gene. The CDR3 sequence is CASSESVSTGYGYTF. CDR3 nucleotides: TGTGCCAGCAGTGAATCTGTCTCAACAGGGTACGGCTACACCTTC.

The chain uses TRBV5-5 and TRBJ1-4, with D possibly matching TRBD1 (6 bases). The CDR3 runs 14 residues. Trimming took 4 bases from V and 8 from J, leaving 15 bases between them. CDR1 and CDR2 (germline): SGHKS, YYEKEE (reference sequence). The CDR3 spells CASSRTVSKEKLFF. In nucleotides, the CDR3 is TGTGCCAGCAGCCGGACAGTTTCAAAAGAAAAACTGTTTTTT.

The chain employs TRBV12-3 or TRBV12-4 and TRBJ1-2, with D tentatively TRBD1 (5 bases). Between the trimmed V and J ends, which lost 6 bases and 10 bases, there was a span of 15 bases. The CDR3 covers 12 residues. The CDR3 loop is CASRFGGRDYTF. The CDR3 bases are TGTGCCAGCAGATTTGGGGGGAGAGACTACACCTTC.

The V gene is TRBV19, the J gene TRBJ1-2, with TRBD1 matching 10 bases. CDR1 and CDR2 (germline): LNHDA, SQIVND (reference sequence). V gave up 7 bases and J gave up 7 bases; unmatched junction bases: 9. This CDR3 is built from 14 residues. The CDR3 region has the DNA TGTGCCAGTAAGACAAGACAGGGGGCTGTTGGCTACACCTTC. It is translated as CASKTRQGAVGYTF.

Regarding this clone: The same CDR3 also results from other DNA sequences found in this sample. V and J are TRBV7-2 and TRBJ1-1; D ambiguous. This CDR3 has 13 residues. Trimming shortened V by 4 bases and J by 0 bases, and 6 bases separated the two germline ends. The germline CDR1 and CDR2 sequences are SGHTA and FQGNSA. CDR3 residues: CASSSQLNTEAFF. CDR3 DNA sequence: TGTGCCAGCAGCTCCCAGTTGAACACTGAAGCTTTCTTT.

The CDR3: CATTSLGENSPLHF. Written as DNA, the CDR3 is TGTGCCACAACCTCCTTGGGAGAGAATTCACCCCTCCACTTT. The rearrangement links TRBV19 to TRBJ1-6; D is undetermined. CDR1 is LNHDA and CDR2 is SQIVND in the germline V gene (reference sequence). The V end was cut by 10 bases, the J end by 7 bases, with 17 bases between. The CDR3 is 14 amino acids.

The rearrangement uses TRBV7-2 and TRBJ2-3; D perhaps matches TRBD1 (5 bases). Germline V lookup: CDR1 SGHTA, CDR2 FQGNSA. The CDR3 has 14 residues. The V end was cut by 4 bases, the J end by 5 bases, with 13 bases between. Written as DNA, the CDR3 is TGTGCCAGCAGCTCCCAGGGTCAGGGAGATACGCAGTATTTT. Its protein is CASSSQGQGDTQYF.

The gene calls are TRBV4-2 and TRBJ1-5, with 8 bases fitting TRBD1. Germline V lookup: CDR1 LGHNA, CDR2 YNFKEQ. V lost 1 base and J lost 6; bases outside the gene matches: 11. The CDR3 sequence is 17 residues long. CDR3 amino acids: CASSQGTGRLASQPQHF. The CDR3 DNA sequence: TGTGCCAGCAGCCAAGGGACAGGGAGGTTAGCTAGTCAGCCCCAGCATTTT.

The V call is TRBV4-1, the J call TRBJ1-2, with 8 bases fitting TRBD1. Germline trimming cut 4 bases from V and 1 base from J; bases unmatched to any gene: 8. In germline, CDR1 is MGHRA, CDR2 YSYEKL. CDR3 length: 16 residues. DNA of the CDR3: TGCGCCAGCAGCCGAATACAGGGGGACTTTAACTATGGCTACACCTTC. Amino acids: CASSRIQGDFNYGYTF.

The rearrangement uses TRBV7-9 and TRBJ1-2; TRBD1 matches at 8 bases. CDR3 length: 14 amino acids. Germline trimming cut 5 bases from V and 4 bases from J; bases unmatched to any gene: 6. Germline CDR1 SEHNR, CDR2 FQNEAQ (reference sequence). This chain's CDR3 is CASSPRQGSYGYTF. DNA of the CDR3: TGTGCCAGCAGCCCCCGACAGGGGAGCTATGGCTACACCTTC.

The chain employs TRBV19 and TRBJ2-7; a weak D match, TRBD1 (5 bases). Trimming took off 7 bases at V and 0 bases at J, with 13 bases between the two ends. CDR1 is LNHDA, CDR2 SQIVND, per germline (reference sequence). CDR3 length: 14 amino acids. CDR3 in amino acids: CASTAQENSYEQYF. The CDR3 DNA is TGTGCCAGTACCGCACAGGAAAACTCCTACGAGCAGTACTTC.